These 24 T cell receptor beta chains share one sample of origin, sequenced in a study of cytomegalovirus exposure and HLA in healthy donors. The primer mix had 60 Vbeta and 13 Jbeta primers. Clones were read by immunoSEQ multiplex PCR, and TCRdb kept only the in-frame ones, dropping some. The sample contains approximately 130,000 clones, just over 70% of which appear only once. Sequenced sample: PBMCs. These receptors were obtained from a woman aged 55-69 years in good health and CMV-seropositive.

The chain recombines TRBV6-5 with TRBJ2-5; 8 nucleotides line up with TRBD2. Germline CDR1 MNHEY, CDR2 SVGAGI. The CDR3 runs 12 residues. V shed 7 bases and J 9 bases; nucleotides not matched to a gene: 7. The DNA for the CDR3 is TGTGCCAGCACCCGACGGGGGGGGGCCCAGTACTTC. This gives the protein CASTRRGGAQYF.

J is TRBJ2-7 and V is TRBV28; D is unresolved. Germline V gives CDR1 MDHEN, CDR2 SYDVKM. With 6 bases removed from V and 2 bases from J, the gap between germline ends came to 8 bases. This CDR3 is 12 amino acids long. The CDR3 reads CASSHGPYEQYF. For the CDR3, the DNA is TGTGCCAGCAGCCATGGGCCCTACGAGCAGTACTTC.

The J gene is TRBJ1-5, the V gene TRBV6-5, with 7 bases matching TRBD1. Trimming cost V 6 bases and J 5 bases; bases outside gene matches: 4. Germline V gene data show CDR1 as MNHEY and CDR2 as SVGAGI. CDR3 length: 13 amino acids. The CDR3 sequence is CASRPDRDQPQHF. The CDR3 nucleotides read TGTGCCAGCAGACCAGACAGGGATCAGCCCCAGCATTTT.

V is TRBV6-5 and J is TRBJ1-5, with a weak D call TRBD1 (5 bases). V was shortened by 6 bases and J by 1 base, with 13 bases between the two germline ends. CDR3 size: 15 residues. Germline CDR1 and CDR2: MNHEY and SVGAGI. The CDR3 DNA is TGTGCCAGCAGGACTTGGGGGGGGAGCAATCAGCCCCAGCATTTT. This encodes CASRTWGGSNQPQHF.

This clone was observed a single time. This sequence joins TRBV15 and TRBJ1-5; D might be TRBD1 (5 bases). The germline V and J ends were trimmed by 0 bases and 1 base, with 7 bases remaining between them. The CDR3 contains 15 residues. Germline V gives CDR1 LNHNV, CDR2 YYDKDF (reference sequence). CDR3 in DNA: TGTGCCACCAGCAGAGAGGGGCAGAGCAATCAGCCCCAGCATTTT. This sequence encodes CATSREGQSNQPQHF. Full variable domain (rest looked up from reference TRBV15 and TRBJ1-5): DAMVIQNPRYQVTQFGKPVTLSCSQTLNHNVMYWYQQKSSQAPKLLFHYYDKDFNNEADTPDNFQSRRPNTSFCFLDIRSPGLGDTAMYLCATSREGQSNQPQHFGDGTRLSIL.

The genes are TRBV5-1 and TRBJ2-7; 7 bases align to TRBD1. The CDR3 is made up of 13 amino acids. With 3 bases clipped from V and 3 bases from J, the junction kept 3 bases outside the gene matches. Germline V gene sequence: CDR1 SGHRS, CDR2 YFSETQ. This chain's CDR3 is CASSSTGRYEQYF. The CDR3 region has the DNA TGCGCCAGCAGCTCGACAGGGCGCTACGAGCAGTACTTC.

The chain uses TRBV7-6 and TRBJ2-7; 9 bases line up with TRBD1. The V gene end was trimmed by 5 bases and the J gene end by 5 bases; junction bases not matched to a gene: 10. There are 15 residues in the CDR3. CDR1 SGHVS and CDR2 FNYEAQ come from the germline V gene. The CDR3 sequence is CASSLPRDRADEQYF. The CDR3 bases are TGTGCCAGCAGCCTCCCCCGGGACAGGGCCGACGAGCAGTACTTC.

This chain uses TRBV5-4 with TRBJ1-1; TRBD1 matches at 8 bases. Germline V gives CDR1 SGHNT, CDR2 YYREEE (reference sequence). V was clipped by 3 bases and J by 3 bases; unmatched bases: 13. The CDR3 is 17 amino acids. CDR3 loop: CASSSPGQGSLYTEAFF. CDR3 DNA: TGTGCCAGCAGCTCCCCCGGACAGGGTTCTTTGTACACTGAAGCTTTCTTT.

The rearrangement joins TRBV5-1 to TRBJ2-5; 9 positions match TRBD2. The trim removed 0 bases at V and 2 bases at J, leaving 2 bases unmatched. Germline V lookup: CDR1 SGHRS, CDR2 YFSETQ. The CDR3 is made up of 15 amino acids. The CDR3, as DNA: TGCGCCAGCAGCTTGGCGCTAGCGGGGCAAGAGACCCAGTACTTC. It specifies CASSLALAGQETQYF. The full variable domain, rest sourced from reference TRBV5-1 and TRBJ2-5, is KAGVTQTPRYLIKTRGQQVTLSCSPISGHRSVSWYQQTPGQGLQFLFEYFSETQRNKGNFPGRFSGRQFSNSRSEMNVSTLELGDSALYLCASSLALAGQETQYFGPGTRLLVL.

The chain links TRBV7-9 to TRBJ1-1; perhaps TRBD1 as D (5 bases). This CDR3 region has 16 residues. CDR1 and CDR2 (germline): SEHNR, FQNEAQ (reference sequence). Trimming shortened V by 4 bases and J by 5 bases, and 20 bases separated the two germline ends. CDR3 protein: CASSSSFGGKGTEAFF. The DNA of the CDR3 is TGTGCCAGCAGCTCCTCTTTTGGGGGGAAGGGGACTGAAGCTTTCTTT.

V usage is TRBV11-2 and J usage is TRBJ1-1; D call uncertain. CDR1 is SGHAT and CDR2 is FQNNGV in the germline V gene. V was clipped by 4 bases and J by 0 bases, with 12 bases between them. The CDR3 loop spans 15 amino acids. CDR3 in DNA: TGTGCCAGCAGCTATTCAGGCCCCATGAACACTGAAGCTTTCTTT. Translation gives CASSYSGPMNTEAFF.

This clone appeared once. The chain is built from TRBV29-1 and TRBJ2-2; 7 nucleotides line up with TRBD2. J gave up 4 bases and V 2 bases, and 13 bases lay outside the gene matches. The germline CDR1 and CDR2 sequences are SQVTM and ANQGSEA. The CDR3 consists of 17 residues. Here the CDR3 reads CSVERAGVGGITGELFF. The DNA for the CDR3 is TGCAGCGTTGAAAGGGCGGGGGTGGGGGGAATCACCGGGGAGCTGTTTTTT.

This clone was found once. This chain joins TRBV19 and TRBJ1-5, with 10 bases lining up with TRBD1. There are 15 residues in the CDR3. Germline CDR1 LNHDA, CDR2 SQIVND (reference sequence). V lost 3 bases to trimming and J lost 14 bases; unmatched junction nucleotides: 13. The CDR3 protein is CASSMDRGGVGTKHF. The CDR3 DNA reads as TGTGCCAGTAGTATGGACAGGGGGGGAGTGGGCACTAAGCATTTT.

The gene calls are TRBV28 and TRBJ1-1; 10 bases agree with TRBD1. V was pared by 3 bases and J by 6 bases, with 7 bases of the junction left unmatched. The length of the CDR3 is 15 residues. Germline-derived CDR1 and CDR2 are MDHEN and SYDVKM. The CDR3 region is CASSLLPGQGPEAFF. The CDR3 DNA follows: TGTGCCAGCAGTTTGCTACCGGGACAGGGGCCTGAAGCTTTCTTT.

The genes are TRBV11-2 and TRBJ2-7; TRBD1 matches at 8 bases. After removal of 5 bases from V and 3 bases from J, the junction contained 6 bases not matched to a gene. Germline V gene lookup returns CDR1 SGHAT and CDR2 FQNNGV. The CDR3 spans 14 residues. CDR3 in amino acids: CASSPGQGDYEQYF. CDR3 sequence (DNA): TGTGCCAGCAGCCCCGGACAGGGCGACTACGAGCAGTACTTC.

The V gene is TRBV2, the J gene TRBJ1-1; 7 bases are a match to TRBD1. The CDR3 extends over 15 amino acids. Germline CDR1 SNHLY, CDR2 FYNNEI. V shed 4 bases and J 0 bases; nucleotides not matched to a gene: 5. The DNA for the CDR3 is TGTGCCAGCAGTGGTACAGGGGCGGTGAACACTGAAGCTTTCTTT. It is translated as CASSGTGAVNTEAFF.

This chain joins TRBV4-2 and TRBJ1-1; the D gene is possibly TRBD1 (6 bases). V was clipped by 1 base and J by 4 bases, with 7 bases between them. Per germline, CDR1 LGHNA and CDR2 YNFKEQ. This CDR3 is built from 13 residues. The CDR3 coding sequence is TGTGCCAGCAGCCAAGCAGGGGTCACTGAAGCTTTCTTT. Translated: CASSQAGVTEAFF.

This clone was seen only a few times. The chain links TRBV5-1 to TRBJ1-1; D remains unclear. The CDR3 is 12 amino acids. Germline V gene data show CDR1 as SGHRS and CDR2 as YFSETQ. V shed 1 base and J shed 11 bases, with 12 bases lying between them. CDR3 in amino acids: CASSLSGREAFF. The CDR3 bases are TGCGCCAGCAGCTTGAGCGGGCGGGAGGCTTTCTTT.

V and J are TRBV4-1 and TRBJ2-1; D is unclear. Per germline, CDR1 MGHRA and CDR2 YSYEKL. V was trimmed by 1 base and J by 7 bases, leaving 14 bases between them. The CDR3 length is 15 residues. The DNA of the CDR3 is TGCGCCAGCAGCCAAGCGGAGTATAGGTCAAATGAGCAGTTCTTC. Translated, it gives CASSQAEYRSNEQFF.

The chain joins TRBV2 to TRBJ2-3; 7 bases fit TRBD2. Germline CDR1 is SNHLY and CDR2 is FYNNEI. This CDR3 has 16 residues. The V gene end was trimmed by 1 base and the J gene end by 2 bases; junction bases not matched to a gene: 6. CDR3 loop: CASSEGSGDYTDTQYF. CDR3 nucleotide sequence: TGTGCCAGCAGTGAAGGGTCCGGGGACTACACAGATACGCAGTATTTT.

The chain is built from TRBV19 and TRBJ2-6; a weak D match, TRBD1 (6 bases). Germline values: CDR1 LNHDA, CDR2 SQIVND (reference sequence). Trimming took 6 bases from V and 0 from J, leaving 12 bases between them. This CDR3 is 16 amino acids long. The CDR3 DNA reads TGTGCCAGTAGGCCCGACAGGTTCTCTGGGGCCAACGTCCTGACTTTC. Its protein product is CASRPDRFSGANVLTF.

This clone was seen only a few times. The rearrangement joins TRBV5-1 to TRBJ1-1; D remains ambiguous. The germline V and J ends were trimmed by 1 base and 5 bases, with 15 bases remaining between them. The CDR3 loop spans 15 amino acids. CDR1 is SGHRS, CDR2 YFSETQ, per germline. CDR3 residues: CASSLRRRGSTEAFF. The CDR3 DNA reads TGCGCCAGCAGCTTGAGACGGCGGGGTTCTACTGAAGCTTTCTTT.

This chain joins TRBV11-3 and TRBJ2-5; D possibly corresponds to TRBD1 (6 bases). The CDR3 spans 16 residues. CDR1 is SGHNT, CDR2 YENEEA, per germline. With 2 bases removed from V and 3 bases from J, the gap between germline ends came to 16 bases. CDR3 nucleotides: TGTGCCAGCAGCTTAAACGAGGGGACAAAAGAAGAGACCCAGTACTTC. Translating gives CASSLNEGTKEETQYF.

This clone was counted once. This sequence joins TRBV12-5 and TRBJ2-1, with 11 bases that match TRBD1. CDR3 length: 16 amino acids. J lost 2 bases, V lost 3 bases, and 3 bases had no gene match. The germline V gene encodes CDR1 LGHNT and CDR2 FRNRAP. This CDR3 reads CASGLGQGATYNEQFF. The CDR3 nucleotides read TGTGCTAGTGGTTTAGGACAGGGGGCAACCTACAATGAGCAGTTCTTC.